The 5 T cell receptor beta chains below come from one sample, sequenced in a study of circulating CD8 cells and anti-PD-1 response in melanoma. From live CD3+CD8+TCRalphabeta+ cells, four PD-1 and/or TIGIT subsets were sorted. The QIAseq Immune Repertoire TCR panel built the libraries from approximately 16 ng of total RNA. From the reads, TCRdb called clonotypes with MiXCR, one entry per CDR3 protein. This sample yields fewer than 1,500 distinct CDR3 sequences, of which around 8% are seen a single time; roughly 5.2% belongs to the top ten. Sequences were derived from CD8+ T cells from PBMCs, sampled at baseline or after one month of anti-PD-1 therapy (not recorded which). Every receptor here comes from a human donor with melanoma.

This clonotype has more than one count but fewer than ten. V usage is TRBV19 and J usage is TRBJ2-1; D remains unclear. The V end was cut by 5 bases, the J end by 3 bases, with 5 bases between. Looked up from germline, CDR1 is LNHDA and CDR2 is SQIVND (reference sequence). CDR3 length equals 12 residues. For the CDR3, the DNA is TGTGCCAGTAGTGGGAACTACAATGAGCAGTTCTTC. Its translation: CASSGNYNEQFF.

A word on this clonotype: A much larger clonotype is one base distant, so this may be a read error. The chain joins TRBV19 to TRBJ2-1; 13 positions match TRBD2. The J segment lost 5 bases and the V segment lost 6 bases, leaving 4 bases of the junction unmatched. CDR1 is LNHDA, CDR2 SQIVND, per germline (reference sequence). This CDR3 is built from 15 residues. The CDR3 is CASRATSGGNNEQFF. The CDR3 region has the DNA TGTGCCAGTAGAGCGACTAGCGGGGGGAACAATGAGCAGTTCTTC.

The V gene is TRBV12-5, the J gene TRBJ2-2; 11 positions match TRBD1. Germline V lookup: CDR1 LGHNT, CDR2 FRNRAP. The CDR3 is 15 amino acids. Losses at the gene ends were 6 bases for V and 7 bases for J; bases not matched to a gene: 7. This CDR3 reads CASGPDRGHNGELFF. The CDR3 DNA sequence: TGTGCTAGTGGGCCGGACAGGGGGCATAACGGGGAGCTGTTTTTT.

In the case of this clonotype: A read error may produce the germline difference seen at one junction end. The chain joins TRBV4-2 to TRBJ2-7; D might be TRBD1 (6 bases). The CDR3 sequence is 15 residues long. The germline V gene encodes CDR1 LGHNA and CDR2 YNFKEQ. DNA for the CDR3: TGTGACAGCCGCAGGGGTGCAACCGACTCCTACGAGCAGTACTTC. This sequence encodes CDSRRGATDSYEQYF.

This clonotype is medium-sized by share. V and J are TRBV2 and TRBJ2-7, with 7 bases that match TRBD2. CDR3 length: 14 residues. V lost 2 bases and J lost 3; bases outside the gene matches: 4. CDR1 SNHLY and CDR2 FYNNEI come from the germline V gene. The CDR3 protein is CASSESSGGYEQYF. CDR3 DNA: TGTGCCAGCAGTGAAAGTTCGGGGGGCTACGAGCAGTACTTC.